The clone carrying this T cell receptor beta chain was seen more than once but under ten times. The target antigen is unknown. This entry is derived from a study of response to subunit inactivated influenza vaccine. Study results and caveats: Authors suggested each seasonal influenza vaccination recruits few new T cells.

TCRdb analysed the RT-PCR reads with MiXCR anew, one entry per CDR3 protein. The table lists about 310,000 distinct CDR3 sequences, around 22% of them singletons. The origin of this receptor is a man aged 50 to 75 who received an inactivated influenza vaccine. The sample here was PBMCs from blood, taken about 20 months after vaccination.

The CDR3 DNA sequence: TGTGCCAGCAGCGTTCGGGACAGGGGGATGAACACTGAAGCTTTCTTT. Translation gives CASSVRDRGMNTEAFF. The rearrangement links TRBV9 to TRBJ1-1; 11 bases line up with TRBD1. Germline V gene sequence: CDR1 SGDLS, CDR2 YYNGEE. V lost 2 bases and J lost 0; bases outside the gene matches: 3. The CDR3 runs 16 residues.